The 20 T cell receptor beta chains reported below all come from one sample, sequenced in a study of blood T cell repertoires in COVID-19. TCRdb's copy holds only in-frame clones and misses some; the assay was immunoSEQ multiplex PCR. The sample has around 250,000 clones, almost 90% seen once. The sample was peripheral blood. Receptors originate from a woman between 55 and 75 years old with COVID-19, enrolled during active disease.

This clone has only a few counts. This rearrangement joins TRBV12-3 or TRBV12-4 to TRBJ1-2, with D hard to call. The CDR3 spans 11 residues. The ends were cut back, 7 bases at V and 6 bases at J, with 9 bases in the middle. CDR3 bases: TGTGCCAGCACCCGGTCCGATGGCTACACCTTC. Translated, it gives CASTRSDGYTF.

The CDR3 DNA follows: TGTGCCAGCAGTTTAACAGGGGCATGGGGCTACACCTTC. This translates into CASSLTGAWGYTF. The V and J genes are TRBV27 and TRBJ1-2, with 7 bases matching TRBD1. V shed 2 bases, J shed 8 bases, and the junction held 5 bases outside the gene matches. Germline CDR1 and CDR2: MNHEY and SMNVEV (reference sequence). The length of the CDR3 is 13 residues.

This chain links TRBV5-1 with TRBJ2-3; tentative D call: TRBD2 (7 bases). The CDR3 is 16 amino acids. V was shortened by 3 bases and J by 0 bases, with 14 bases between the two germline ends. CDR1 SGHRS and CDR2 YFSETQ come from the germline V gene. The CDR3, as DNA: TGCGCCAGCAGCTGGGGCGGGGGCCCTAGCACAGATACGCAGTATTTT. Amino acids: CASSWGGGPSTDTQYF.

The chain is built from TRBV6-5 and TRBJ1-1, with D uncertain. V shed 7 bases and J shed 4 bases, with 16 bases lying between them. The CDR3 covers 14 residues. Germline V gene sequence: CDR1 MNHEY, CDR2 SVGAGI. The CDR3 loop reads CASMAERDRTEAFF. The DNA of the CDR3 is TGTGCCAGCATGGCGGAGAGGGATCGCACTGAAGCTTTCTTT.

The J gene is TRBJ1-6, the V gene TRBV30, with D tentatively TRBD1 (6 bases). V lost 2 bases and J lost 6, with 11 bases in between. The CDR3 extends over 14 amino acids. Germline CDR1 reads GTSNPN; CDR2 reads SVGIG (reference sequence). CDR3: CAWSNGTSNSPLHF. The DNA of the CDR3 is TGTGCCTGGAGTAACGGGACATCTAATTCACCCCTCCACTTT.

The table lists this clone with a count of one. This chain uses TRBV13 with TRBJ2-3; 10 bases match TRBD2. After removal of 2 bases from V and 2 bases from J, the junction contained 4 bases not matched to a gene. The CDR3 runs 16 residues. The germline CDR1 and CDR2 sequences are PRHDT and FYEKMQ (reference sequence). CDR3 sequence: CASSLKAGGNTDTQYF. Here the CDR3 DNA reads TGTGCCAGCAGCTTAAAAGCGGGGGGGAACACAGATACGCAGTATTTT.

The chain carries TRBV19 and TRBJ2-7; D call uncertain. The V and J ends lost 3 bases and 2 bases respectively, with 5 bases between them. Germline assignment: CDR1 LNHDA and CDR2 SQIVND (reference sequence). CDR3 length: 12 residues. Written as DNA, the CDR3 is TGTGCCAGTAGTATTACACCCTACGAGCAGTACTTC. Encoded protein: CASSITPYEQYF.

The CDR3 sequence: CASSSGAEYGYTF. The CDR3 DNA reads TGTGCCAGCAGCTCAGGGGCTGAGTATGGCTACACCTTC. J is TRBJ1-2 and V is TRBV5-5, with D possibly TRBD1 on 6 matching bases. The length of the CDR3 is 13 residues. Germline CDR1 and CDR2: SGHKS and YYEKEE (reference sequence). The V end lost 3 bases, the J end lost 5 bases, and 11 bases lay between the germline ends.

In this sample, this clone turned up once. This chain links TRBV7-9 with TRBJ1-2, with unresolved D. The CDR3 sequence is 14 residues long. With 3 bases removed from V and 4 bases from J, the gap between germline ends came to 12 bases. Germline-derived CDR1 and CDR2 are SEHNR and FQNEAQ (reference sequence). Here the CDR3 reads CASSFPIAAYGYTF. The DNA of the CDR3 is TGTGCCAGCAGCTTCCCAATCGCGGCCTATGGCTACACCTTC.

The table lists this clone with a count of one. V gene TRBV7-2 combines with J gene TRBJ1-6, with a weak D call TRBD1 (5 bases). V lost 3 bases to trimming and J lost 10 bases, with 13 bases between them. The CDR3 consists of 14 residues. CDR1 SGHTA and CDR2 FQGNSA come from the germline V gene. CDR3 bases: TGTGCCAGCAGCTTGGTTCCGGAGGGGTCACCCCTCCACTTT. This sequence encodes CASSLVPEGSPLHF.

The CDR3, as DNA: TGTGCCAGTAGCCTCGGACAGGACTCCTACGAGCAGTACTTC. Translating gives CASSLGQDSYEQYF. V and J are TRBV19 and TRBJ2-7; 7 positions match TRBD1. The CDR3 has 14 amino acids. Germline V gene data show CDR1 as LNHDA and CDR2 as SQIVND (reference sequence). The junction had 5 bases not matched to a gene; V was cut back by 6 bases and J by 0 bases.

The CDR3 coding sequence is TGTGCCAGCAGTTACCGCCGCGGCACAGATACGCAGTATTTT. Protein product: CASSYRRGTDTQYF. This chain uses TRBV6-5 with TRBJ2-3; D unresolved. Germline values: CDR1 MNHEY, CDR2 SVGAGI. Between the trimmed V and J ends, which lost 2 bases and 1 base, there was a span of 7 bases. This CDR3 comprises 14 residues.

The genes are TRBV4-3 and TRBJ1-6, with D possibly being TRBD1 (5 bases). The CDR3 length is 15 residues. The germline V gene has CDR1 LGHNA and CDR2 YSLEER. Trimming left V 1 base short and J 9 bases short, with 13 bases between. This CDR3 is CASSQGLGDFSPLHF. CDR3 DNA sequence: TGCGCCAGCAGCCAAGGGCTGGGGGACTTTTCACCCCTCCACTTT.

The genes are TRBV6-2 or TRBV6-3 and TRBJ1-5; D ambiguous. The V gene lost 5 bases and the J gene lost 6 bases, with 14 bases spanning the gap. In germline, CDR1 is MNHEY, CDR2 SVGEGT. The length of the CDR3 is 14 residues. This chain's CDR3 is CASSAGFEGQPQHF. The CDR3 nucleotides read TGTGCCAGCAGTGCCGGCTTTGAGGGTCAGCCCCAGCATTTT.

V and J are TRBV12-3 or TRBV12-4 and TRBJ1-6; D remains unclear. The CDR3 length is 11 residues. V gave up 6 bases and J gave up 10 bases, with 7 bases separating them. CDR3 loop: CASSGGSPLHF. The DNA of the CDR3 is TGTGCCAGCAGCGGCGGATCACCCCTCCACTTT.

This chain connects TRBV4-2 to TRBJ2-1; 8 bases match TRBD2. V shed 5 bases and J 1 base; nucleotides not matched to a gene: 10. CDR1 is LGHNA, CDR2 YNFKEQ, per germline. The CDR3 runs 17 residues. CDR3 sequence (DNA): TGTGCCAGCAGCTCCCGGGGGAGCGGGGGTTCCTACAATGAGCAGTTCTTC. It specifies CASSSRGSGGSYNEQFF.

The chain is built from TRBV2 and TRBJ1-6; D gene unclear. The V gene's germline CDR1 is SNHLY and CDR2 FYNNEI. This CDR3 has 14 residues. Trimming shortened V by 6 bases and J by 9 bases, and 15 bases separated the two germline ends. CDR3 DNA: TGTGCCAGCAGCCAAACGAGATTGATTTCACCCCTCCACTTT. It is translated as CASSQTRLISPLHF.

V and J are TRBV6-2 or TRBV6-3 and TRBJ2-4; the match to TRBD2 covers 8 bases. CDR3 size: 16 residues. The germline V gene encodes CDR1 MNHEY and CDR2 SVGEGT. The junction had 5 bases not matched to a gene; V was cut back by 4 bases and J by 0 bases. The CDR3 bases are TGTGCCAGCAGTTTCGCCGGGGGGGTAGCCAAAAACATTCAGTACTTC. Translating gives CASSFAGGVAKNIQYF.

V gene TRBV3-1 (or the pseudogene TRBV3-2) combines with J gene TRBJ2-5; 8 nucleotides match TRBD2. Trimming removed 0 bases from V and 7 bases from J; junction bases left unmatched: 13. The CDR3 sequence is 17 residues long. Germline V gene lookup returns CDR1 LGHDT and CDR2 YNNKEL (reference sequence). The CDR3 DNA reads TGTGCCAGCAGCCAAGATCTTGCTAGCGGGCTAGGGGGGACCCAGTACTTC. It translates to CASSQDLASGLGGTQYF.

This chain joins TRBV6-5 and TRBJ1-1; 7 bases match TRBD1. CDR1 MNHEY and CDR2 SVGAGI come from the germline V gene. The V and J ends lost 0 bases and 1 base, in that order; junction bases with no gene match: 5. This CDR3 spans 16 amino acids. CDR3 loop: CASSYSRGPKNTEAFF. Written as DNA, the CDR3 is TGTGCCAGCAGTTACTCGAGGGGGCCTAAGAACACTGAAGCTTTCTTT.